The 20 T cell receptor beta chains in this list originate from one sample, sequenced in a study of T-cell memory formation after mild COVID-19. MiXCR, run by TCRdb on the 5' RACE reads, gives a single entry per CDR3 protein. The repertoire holds approximately 250,000 distinct CDR3 sequences, with 15% to 20% as singletons. The sample taken for sequencing was PBMCs or a T cell subset sorted from them (not recorded which). These receptor sequences come from a man younger than 35 who had mild COVID-19 (a few samples of this study predate the infection). Cell type and time point are not known.

The rearrangement joins TRBV12-3 or TRBV12-4 to TRBJ1-1, with 8 bases lining up with TRBD1. V lost 6 bases, J lost 7 bases, and 4 bases stayed unmatched. The CDR3 length is 12 residues. The CDR3 sequence is CASSPDRVEAFF. CDR3 DNA sequence: TGTGCCAGCAGCCCGGACAGGGTTGAAGCTTTCTTT.

This clonotype occurred a few times. This chain links TRBV7-9 with TRBJ2-3, with D perhaps matching TRBD1 or TRBD2 (5 bases each). Trimming removed 5 bases from V and 10 bases from J, with 22 bases in between. The germline V gene encodes CDR1 SEHNR and CDR2 FQNEAQ (reference sequence). The CDR3 spans 15 residues. Here the CDR3 DNA reads TGTGCCAGCAGCCAAGGGGAGTTAAGGACTCTAGCGCAGTATTTT. This codes for CASSQGELRTLAQYF. Combining the CDR3 with reference TRBV7-9 and TRBJ2-3 gives the whole variable domain DTGVSQNPRHKITKRGQNVTFRCDPISEHNRLYWYRQTLGQGPEFLTYFQNEAQLEKSRLLSDRFSAERPKGSFSTLEIQRTEQGDSAMYLCASSQGELRTLAQYFGPGTRLTVL.

The chain combines TRBV4-3 with TRBJ2-2, with D perhaps matching TRBD2 (6 bases). The germline V and J ends were trimmed by 1 base and 5 bases, with 17 bases remaining between them. CDR1 and CDR2 (germline): LGHNA, YSLEER. The CDR3 extends over 17 amino acids. The CDR3 nucleotides read TGCGCCAGCAGCCAAGTCCTTGGAGCAGGAGGGACCGGGGAGCTGTTTTTT. Encoded protein: CASSQVLGAGGTGELFF.

The CDR3 region has the DNA TGTGCCAGCAGCGGAGGGGACTTCTCCTACAATGAGCAGTTCTTC. It translates to CASSGGDFSYNEQFF. This rearrangement joins TRBV7-8 to TRBJ2-1; TRBD2 might be the D (6 bases). Germline V gives CDR1 SGHVS, CDR2 FQNEAQ. The CDR3 sequence is 15 residues long. V was pared by 5 bases and J by 0 bases, with 11 bases between. The whole variable domain, filled in from reference TRBV7-8 and TRBJ2-1, reads GAGVSQSPRYKVAKRGQDVALRCDPISGHVSLFWYQQALGQGPEFLTYFQNEAQLDKSGLPSDRFFAERPEGSVSTLKIQRTQQEDSAVYLCASSGGDFSYNEQFFGPGTRLTVL.

This clonotype was counted only a few times. The chain uses TRBV5-6 and TRBJ2-5; tentatively, D is TRBD1 or TRBD2 (7 bases each). Germline lookup yields CDR1 SGHDT and CDR2 YYEEEE. The CDR3 is 16 residues long. With 4 bases removed from V and 2 bases from J, the gap between germline ends came to 18 bases. CDR3 sequence reads: CASSPQGEGKQETQYF. The CDR3, as DNA: TGTGCCAGCAGCCCCCAGGGGGAGGGGAAACAAGAGACCCAGTACTTC.

This clonotype was observed many times. This chain uses TRBV12-3 or TRBV12-4 with TRBJ2-5; possibly TRBD1 or TRBD2 for D (5 bases each). The CDR3 runs to 14 residues. The germline V and J ends were trimmed by 5 bases and 2 bases, with 12 bases remaining between them. This chain's CDR3 is CASSPAGTQETQYF. Here the CDR3 DNA reads TGTGCCAGCAGTCCCGCCGGGACGCAAGAGACCCAGTACTTC.

This clonotype showed up just once. The chain has TRBV10-3 and TRBJ1-1; 7 bases line up with TRBD1. CDR3 length: 17 residues. Trimming at V came to 5 bases and at J to 1 base, leaving 13 bases not matched to a gene. Germline V gives CDR1 ENHRY, CDR2 SYGVKD. CDR3 sequence: CAISKNPTGQQNTEAFF. The CDR3 nucleotides are TGTGCCATCAGTAAAAACCCCACGGGACAGCAGAACACTGAAGCTTTCTTT.

V is TRBV6-5 and J is TRBJ2-4; D gene ambiguous. CDR1 and CDR2 from the germline V gene are MNHEY and SVGAGI. Trimming removed 7 bases at V and 0 bases at J, with 10 bases between. This CDR3 comprises 14 residues. CDR3: CASKDSLAKNIQYF. As DNA, the CDR3 is TGTGCCAGCAAAGATTCCCTAGCCAAAAACATTCAGTACTTC.

A few counts support this clonotype. The chain couples TRBV5-1 to TRBJ1-6; D is ambiguous. Looked up from germline, CDR1 is SGHRS and CDR2 is YFSETQ. CDR3 length: 16 amino acids. Trimming pared 0 bases from V and 5 bases from J, leaving 12 bases between. CDR3 amino acids: CASSLAGLGHNSPLHF. The CDR3 DNA reads as TGCGCCAGCAGCTTGGCAGGCCTCGGGCATAATTCACCCCTCCACTTT.

CDR3 nucleotide sequence: TGTGCCAGCAGCCATTACAGGGCTGGAAACACCATATATTTT. Translation gives CASSHYRAGNTIYF. The chain carries TRBV11-2 and TRBJ1-3, with TRBD1 as a possible D gene (6 bases). CDR1 is SGHAT, CDR2 FQNNGV, per germline. V lost 5 bases to trimming and J lost 2 bases, with 10 bases between them. The CDR3 contains 14 residues.

This chain joins TRBV29-1 and TRBJ1-4; D is ambiguous. V shed 7 bases and J shed 4 bases, with 13 bases lying between them. Per the germline V gene, CDR1 is SQVTM and CDR2 is ANQGSEA. CDR3 length: 13 residues. CDR3 loop: CSALEPFNEKLFF. CDR3 DNA: TGCAGCGCACTGGAACCTTTTAATGAAAAACTGTTTTTT. The complete variable domain, with remaining parts taken from reference TRBV29-1 and TRBJ1-4, reads SAVISQKPSRDICQRGTSLTIQCQVDSQVTMMFWYRQQPGQSLTLIATANQGSEATYESGFVIDKFPISRPNLTFSTLTVSNMSPEDSSIYLCSALEPFNEKLFFGSGTQLSVL.

The chain uses TRBV7-2 and TRBJ2-1; TRBD1 or TRBD2 may be the D gene (5 bases each). The CDR3 covers 16 residues. Trimming cost V 4 bases and J 6 bases, with 19 bases left between them. Germline V gene lookup returns CDR1 SGHTA and CDR2 FQGNSA. The CDR3 reads CASSSALGRMGNEQFF. The CDR3 DNA is TGTGCCAGCAGCTCAGCTTTGGGACGCATGGGCAATGAGCAGTTCTTC.

This clonotype was seen many times. The chain joins TRBV6-1 to TRBJ2-1; D unclear. V lost 8 bases and J lost 7, with 6 bases in between. Germline-derived CDR1 and CDR2 are MNHNS and SASEGT. The CDR3 is made up of 10 amino acids. CDR3 residues: CASWRNEQFF. The CDR3 region has the DNA TGTGCCAGCTGGCGAAATGAGCAGTTCTTC.

This chain uses TRBV14 with TRBJ2-7, with 7 bases that match TRBD1. The germline V gene encodes CDR1 SGHDN and CDR2 FVKESK. V dropped 3 bases and J dropped 10; count of bases not matched to a gene: 6. The CDR3 sequence is 12 residues long. This chain's CDR3 is CASSQDRSTQYV. In nucleotides, the CDR3 is TGTGCCAGCAGCCAGGACAGGTCTACTCAGTACGTC.

This clonotype was observed a few times. V usage is TRBV24-1 and J usage is TRBJ2-3, with 7 nucleotides matching TRBD1. After removal of 0 bases from V and 2 bases from J, the junction contained 1 base not matched to a gene. The CDR3 is made up of 15 amino acids. Germline lookup yields CDR1 KGHDR and CDR2 SFDVKD. The CDR3 region is CATSDLGQDTDTQYF. DNA of the CDR3: TGTGCCACCAGTGATTTGGGACAGGACACAGATACGCAGTATTTT.

This clonotype was seen more than once but under ten times. The V call is TRBV20-1, the J call TRBJ1-3, with D possibly matching TRBD1 (5 bases). Trimming shortened V by 4 bases and J by 3 bases, and 13 bases separated the two germline ends. The CDR3 covers 14 residues. The germline V gene encodes CDR1 DFQATT and CDR2 SNEGSKA (reference sequence). The CDR3 nucleotides read TGCAGTGCTATCAGCGGGGGTATTGGAAACACCATATATTTT. Translated: CSAISGGIGNTIYF.

The V gene is TRBV20-1, the J gene TRBJ2-7; D not resolved. Deletions cut 6 bases from V and 2 bases from J, with 11 bases between. There are 12 residues in the CDR3. Germline CDR1 DFQATT, CDR2 SNEGSKA (reference sequence). CDR3 sequence: CSAGRITYEQYF. CDR3 nucleotides: TGCAGTGCGGGTCGGATAACCTACGAGCAGTACTTC.

The table lists this clonotype with a few counts. This rearrangement joins TRBV27 to TRBJ2-7; 13 bases match TRBD2. Trimming removed 6 bases from V and 4 bases from J; junction bases left unmatched: 3. This CDR3 has 14 residues. Per germline, CDR1 MNHEY and CDR2 SMNVEV (reference sequence). CDR3 sequence: CASSWTSGGYEQYF. CDR3 sequence (DNA): TGTGCCAGCAGCTGGACTAGCGGGGGTTACGAGCAGTACTTC.

The chain links TRBV7-2 to TRBJ1-4; TRBD1 matches at 9 bases. Germline CDR1 is SGHTA and CDR2 is FQGNSA. This CDR3 is 13 amino acids long. V shed 9 bases and J 8 bases; nucleotides not matched to a gene: 7. This CDR3 reads CASQGQGREKLFF. The CDR3 nucleotides read TGTGCCAGTCAGGGACAGGGAAGGGAAAAACTGTTTTTT.

In this sample, this clonotype turned up a few times. This chain uses TRBV6-2 or TRBV6-3 with TRBJ2-1; 15 bases match TRBD2. The CDR3 sequence is 18 residues long. CDR1 is MNHEY, CDR2 SVGEGT, per germline. J was trimmed by 2 bases and V by 2 bases; bases with no gene match: 4. The CDR3 reads CASSYPGLAGGPYNEQFF. CDR3 DNA sequence: TGTGCCAGCAGTTACCCCGGACTAGCGGGGGGGCCCTACAATGAGCAGTTCTTC.